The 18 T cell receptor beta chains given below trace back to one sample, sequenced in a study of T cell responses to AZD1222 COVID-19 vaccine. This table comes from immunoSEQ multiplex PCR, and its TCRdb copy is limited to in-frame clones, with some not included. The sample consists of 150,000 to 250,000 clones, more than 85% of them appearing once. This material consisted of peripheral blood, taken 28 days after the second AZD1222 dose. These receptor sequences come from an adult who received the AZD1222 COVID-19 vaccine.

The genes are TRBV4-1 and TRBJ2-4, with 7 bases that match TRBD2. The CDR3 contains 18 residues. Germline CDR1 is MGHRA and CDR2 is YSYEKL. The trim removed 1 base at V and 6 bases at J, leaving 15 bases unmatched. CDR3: CASSQVTGGQSWGNIQYF. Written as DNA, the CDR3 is TGCGCCAGCAGCCAAGTCACGGGAGGCCAGTCTTGGGGAAACATTCAGTACTTC.

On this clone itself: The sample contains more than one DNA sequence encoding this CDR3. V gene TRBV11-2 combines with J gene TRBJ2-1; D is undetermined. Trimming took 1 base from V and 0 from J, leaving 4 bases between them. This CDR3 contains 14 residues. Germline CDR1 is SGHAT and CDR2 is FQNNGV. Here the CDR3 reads CASSLGYSYNEQFF. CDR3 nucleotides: TGTGCCAGCAGCTTAGGATACTCCTACAATGAGCAGTTCTTC.

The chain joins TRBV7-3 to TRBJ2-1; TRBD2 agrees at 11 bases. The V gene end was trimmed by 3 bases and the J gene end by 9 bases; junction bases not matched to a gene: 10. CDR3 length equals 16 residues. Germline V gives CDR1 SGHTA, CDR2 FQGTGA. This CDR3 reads CASSFSGRARGSEQFF. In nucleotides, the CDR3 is TGTGCCAGCAGCTTTAGCGGGAGGGCCCGGGGGAGTGAGCAGTTCTTC.

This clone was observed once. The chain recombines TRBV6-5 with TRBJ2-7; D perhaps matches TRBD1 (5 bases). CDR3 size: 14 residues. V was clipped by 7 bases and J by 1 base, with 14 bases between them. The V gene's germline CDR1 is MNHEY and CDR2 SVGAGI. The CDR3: CASMRSGKSYEQYF. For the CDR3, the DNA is TGTGCCAGCATGCGTTCAGGGAAGTCCTACGAGCAGTACTTC.

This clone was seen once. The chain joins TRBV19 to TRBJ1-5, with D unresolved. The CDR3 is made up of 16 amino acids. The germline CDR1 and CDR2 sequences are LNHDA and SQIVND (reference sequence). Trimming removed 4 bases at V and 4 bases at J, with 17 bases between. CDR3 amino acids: CASSTPDWYGNQPQHF. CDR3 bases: TGTGCCAGTAGTACCCCGGACTGGTATGGGAATCAGCCCCAGCATTTT.

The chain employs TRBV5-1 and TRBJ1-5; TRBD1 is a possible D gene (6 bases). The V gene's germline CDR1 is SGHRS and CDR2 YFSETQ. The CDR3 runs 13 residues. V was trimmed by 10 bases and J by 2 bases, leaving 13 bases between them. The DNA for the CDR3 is TGCGCCGCGTACAGGGTGCGCAATCAGCCCCAGCATTTT. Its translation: CAAYRVRNQPQHF.

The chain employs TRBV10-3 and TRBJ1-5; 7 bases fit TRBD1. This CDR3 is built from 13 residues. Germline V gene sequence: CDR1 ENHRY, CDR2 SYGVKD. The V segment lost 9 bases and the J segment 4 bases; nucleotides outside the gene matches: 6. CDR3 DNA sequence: TGTGCCATAAGACAGGGTGAGAATCAGCCCCAGCATTTT. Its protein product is CAIRQGENQPQHF.

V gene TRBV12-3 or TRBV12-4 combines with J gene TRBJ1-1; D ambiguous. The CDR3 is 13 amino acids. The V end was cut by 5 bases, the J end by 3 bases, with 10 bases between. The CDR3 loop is CASSKRRDTEAFF. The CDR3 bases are TGTGCCAGCAGTAAGCGAAGGGACACTGAAGCTTTCTTT.

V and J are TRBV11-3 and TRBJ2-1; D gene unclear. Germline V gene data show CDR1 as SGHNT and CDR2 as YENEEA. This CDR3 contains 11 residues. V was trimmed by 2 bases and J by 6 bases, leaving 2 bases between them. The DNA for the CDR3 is TGTGCCAGCAGCTTAATCAATGAGCAGTTCTTC. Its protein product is CASSLINEQFF.

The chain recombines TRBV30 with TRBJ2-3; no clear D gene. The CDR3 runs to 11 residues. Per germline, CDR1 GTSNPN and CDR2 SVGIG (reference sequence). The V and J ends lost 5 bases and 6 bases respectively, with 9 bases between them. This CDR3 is CAWALLDTQYF. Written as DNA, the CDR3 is TGTGCCTGGGCGTTATTGGATACGCAGTATTTT.

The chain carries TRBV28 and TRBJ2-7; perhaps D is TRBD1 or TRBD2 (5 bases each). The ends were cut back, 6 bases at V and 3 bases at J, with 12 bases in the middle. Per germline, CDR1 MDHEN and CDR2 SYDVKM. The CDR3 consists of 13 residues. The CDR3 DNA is TGTGCCAGCAGCTGGGACCATTTCTACGAGCAGTACTTC. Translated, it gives CASSWDHFYEQYF.

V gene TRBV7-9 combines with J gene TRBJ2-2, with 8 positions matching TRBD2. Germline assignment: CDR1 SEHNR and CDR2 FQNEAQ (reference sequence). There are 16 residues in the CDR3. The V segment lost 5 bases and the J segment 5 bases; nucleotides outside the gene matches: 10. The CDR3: CASSPSPGGRTGELFF. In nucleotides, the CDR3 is TGTGCCAGCAGCCCTTCCCCGGGAGGGCGGACCGGGGAGCTGTTTTTT.

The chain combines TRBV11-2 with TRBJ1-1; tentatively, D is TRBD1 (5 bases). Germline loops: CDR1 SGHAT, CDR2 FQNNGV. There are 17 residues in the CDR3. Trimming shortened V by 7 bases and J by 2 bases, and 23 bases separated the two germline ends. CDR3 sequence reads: CASTLDAFRVVNTEAFF. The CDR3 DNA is TGTGCCAGCACCCTAGATGCGTTCAGGGTAGTAAACACTGAAGCTTTCTTT.

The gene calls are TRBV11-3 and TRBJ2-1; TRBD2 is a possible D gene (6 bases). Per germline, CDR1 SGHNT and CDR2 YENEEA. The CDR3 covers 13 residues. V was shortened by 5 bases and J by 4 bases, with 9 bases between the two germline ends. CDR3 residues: CASSPGVYNEQFF. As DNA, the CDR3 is TGTGCCAGCAGCCCGGGGGTATACAATGAGCAGTTCTTC.

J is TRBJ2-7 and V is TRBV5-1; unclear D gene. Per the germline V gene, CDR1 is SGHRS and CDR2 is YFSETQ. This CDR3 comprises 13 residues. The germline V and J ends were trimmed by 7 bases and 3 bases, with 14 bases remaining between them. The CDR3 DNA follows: TGCGCCAGCCGTCCTGCGGCGGACTACGAGCAGTACTTC. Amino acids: CASRPAADYEQYF. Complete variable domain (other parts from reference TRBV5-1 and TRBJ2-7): KAGVTQTPRYLIKTRGQQVTLSCSPISGHRSVSWYQQTPGQGLQFLFEYFSETQRNKGNFPGRFSGRQFSNSRSEMNVSTLELGDSALYLCASRPAADYEQYFGPGTRLTVT.

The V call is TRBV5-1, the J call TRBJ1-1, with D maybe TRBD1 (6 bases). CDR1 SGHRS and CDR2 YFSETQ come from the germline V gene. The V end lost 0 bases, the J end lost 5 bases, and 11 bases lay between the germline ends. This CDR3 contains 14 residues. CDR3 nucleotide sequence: TGCGCCAGCAGCTTGGCGGGGGCCGGAACTGAAGCTTTCTTT. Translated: CASSLAGAGTEAFF.

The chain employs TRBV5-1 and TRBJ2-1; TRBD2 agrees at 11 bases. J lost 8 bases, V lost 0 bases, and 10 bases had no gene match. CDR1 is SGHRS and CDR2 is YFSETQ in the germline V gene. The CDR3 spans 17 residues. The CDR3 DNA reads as TGCGCCAGCAGCTTGGCCCTAGCGGGAGGCCTAGGCGATGAGCAGTTCTTC. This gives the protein CASSLALAGGLGDEQFF.

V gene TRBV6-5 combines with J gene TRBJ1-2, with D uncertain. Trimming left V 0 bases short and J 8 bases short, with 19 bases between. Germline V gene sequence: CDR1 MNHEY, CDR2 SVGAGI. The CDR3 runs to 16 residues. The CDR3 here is CASSYSSRTDRLGYTF. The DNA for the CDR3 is TGTGCCAGCAGTTACTCGAGCCGGACGGATAGGTTGGGCTACACCTTC.